The 27 T cell receptor beta chains below come from one sample, sequenced in a study of shared clonotypes between healthy human individuals. Method: immunoSEQ multiplex PCR; TCRdb's copy keeps in-frame clones and lacks some. Of about 490,000 clones in the sample, roughly 80% are singletons; the top ten hold approximately 12%. The material sequenced was PBMCs. These receptors were obtained from a woman aged 40 to 50 in good health. Some clones in this sample may be carry-over from other donors' samples.

This clone occurred once. This chain connects TRBV10-3 to TRBJ2-2; 7 nucleotides agree with TRBD2. Trimming cost V 0 bases and J 6 bases; bases outside gene matches: 7. The CDR3 runs 16 residues. Germline V gene lookup returns CDR1 ENHRY and CDR2 SYGVKD. This CDR3 is CAISESRTSLPGELFF. As DNA, the CDR3 is TGTGCCATCAGTGAGTCGAGGACTAGTCTCCCCGGGGAGCTGTTTTTT.

CDR3 residues: CASSTGQAGEQYF. CDR3 nucleotides: TGTGCCAGTAGTACAGGGCAAGCTGGCGAGCAGTACTTC. The chain couples TRBV19 to TRBJ2-7; possible D gene TRBD1, 5 bases. V shed 4 bases and J shed 6 bases, with 13 bases lying between them. The CDR3 runs 13 residues. Germline assignment: CDR1 LNHDA and CDR2 SQIVND (reference sequence).

The rearrangement links TRBV15 to TRBJ1-1; D uncertain. This CDR3 is built from 15 residues. Germline assignment: CDR1 LNHNV and CDR2 YYDKDF (reference sequence). Trimming pared 0 bases from V and 6 bases from J, leaving 14 bases between. The CDR3 DNA is TGTGCCACCAGCAGAGATGGACTAGGAAAGTCTGAAGCTTTCTTT. Encoded protein: CATSRDGLGKSEAFF.

The chain uses TRBV10-3 and TRBJ2-1, with a weak D call TRBD2 (5 bases). CDR1 is ENHRY and CDR2 is SYGVKD in the germline V gene. Trimming shortened V by 4 bases and J by 9 bases, and 13 bases separated the two germline ends. This CDR3 contains 13 residues. CDR3 bases: TGTGCCATCAGTGGTGGCAGCGGTGGTGAGCAGTTCTTC. Its translation: CAISGGSGGEQFF.

This clone has a single count. The V and J genes are TRBV25-1 and TRBJ2-1; 10 bases are a match to TRBD1. Germline V lookup: CDR1 MGHDK, CDR2 SYGVNS. Unmatched junction bases numbered 10, after V lost 1 base and J lost 7 bases. The CDR3 covers 17 residues. The CDR3 here is CASSEWDRGPLKNEQFF. CDR3 DNA sequence: TGTGCCAGCAGTGAATGGGACAGGGGCCCTCTCAAGAATGAGCAGTTCTTC.

Worth noting for this clone: A far larger clone is just one base off, so this is likely a read error. The CDR3: CGSSELDFSGANVLTF. The CDR3 DNA is TGTGGCAGCAGTGAATTGGACTTCTCTGGGGCCAACGTCCTGACTTTC. The chain is built from TRBV6-4 and TRBJ2-6; perhaps TRBD2 as D (5 bases). CDR1 and CDR2 (germline): MRHNA, SNTAGT. CDR3 size: 16 residues.

The chain has TRBV29-1 and TRBJ2-7; TRBD2 is a possible D gene (6 bases). The ends were cut back, 8 bases at V and 2 bases at J, with 25 bases in the middle. CDR1 SQVTM and CDR2 ANQGSEA come from the germline V gene. The CDR3 extends over 16 amino acids. The CDR3 loop is CSPPEGRISGPYEQYF. The DNA for the CDR3 is TGCAGCCCCCCCGAGGGGCGGATTAGCGGACCCTACGAGCAGTACTTC.

This chain joins TRBV7-8 and TRBJ2-3; TRBD2 aligns across 8 bases. The V segment lost 1 base and the J segment 0 bases; nucleotides outside the gene matches: 6. The germline V gene has CDR1 SGHVS and CDR2 FQNEAQ. The CDR3 covers 17 residues. In nucleotides, the CDR3 is TGTGCCAGCAGCTTAGGCAGGACTAGCCCTAGCACAGATACGCAGTATTTT. Translated: CASSLGRTSPSTDTQYF.

The chain has TRBV28 and TRBJ1-1; TRBD1 is a possible D gene (5 bases). In germline, CDR1 is MDHEN, CDR2 SYDVKM. V lost 6 bases and J lost 0, with 20 bases in between. CDR3 length equals 17 residues. CDR3 loop: CASSHIYRRIMNTEAFF. CDR3 DNA sequence: TGTGCCAGCAGCCATATCTACAGGCGGATTATGAACACTGAAGCTTTCTTT.

The chain is built from TRBV18 and TRBJ1-1, with unresolved D. Trimming took 5 bases from V and 6 from J, leaving 10 bases between them. Germline CDR1 is KGHSH and CDR2 is LQKENI. The CDR3 has 12 amino acids. CDR3 nucleotide sequence: TGTGCCAGCTCATCACTCCAGTCTGAAGCTTTCTTT. It encodes CASSSLQSEAFF.

This clone was seen a single time. V and J are TRBV30 and TRBJ2-7, with a possible D match to TRBD1 (6 bases). CDR1 is GTSNPN, CDR2 SVGIG, per germline (reference sequence). V lost 0 bases and J 3 bases, leaving 9 bases between the germline ends. The CDR3 has 13 residues. CDR3 residues: CAWSVGTNYEQYF. The DNA of the CDR3 is TGTGCCTGGAGTGTCGGGACAAACTACGAGCAGTACTTC.

The CDR3 reads CASSDRAGNQPQHF. The CDR3 DNA sequence: TGTGCCAGTTCGGACAGGGCGGGCAATCAGCCCCAGCATTTT. V is TRBV6-6 and J is TRBJ1-5, with 8 bases matching TRBD1. From germline, CDR1 is MNHNY and CDR2 SVGAGI (reference sequence). V gave up 9 bases and J gave up 2 bases; unmatched junction bases: 6. CDR3 length: 14 amino acids.

This sequence joins TRBV11-2 and TRBJ2-7; 7 bases are shared with TRBD1. V shed 0 bases, J shed 4 bases, and the junction held 6 bases outside the gene matches. Germline lookup yields CDR1 SGHAT and CDR2 FQNNGV. The CDR3 totals 15 residues. CDR3 in DNA: TGTGCCAGCAGCTTAGATCGACAGGGAAGGTACGAGCAGTACTTC. Translating it yields CASSLDRQGRYEQYF.

This clone appeared many times. This rearrangement joins TRBV28 to TRBJ1-5; the match to TRBD1 covers 9 bases. V was clipped by 6 bases and J by 5 bases; unmatched bases: 2. The CDR3 has 13 residues. Germline CDR1 reads MDHEN; CDR2 reads SYDVKM. The chain's CDR3 is CASRGQGDQPQHF. The CDR3 nucleotides are TGTGCCAGCAGGGGACAGGGCGATCAGCCCCAGCATTTT. The entire variable domain, with the rest obtained from reference TRBV28 and TRBJ1-5, is as follows: DVKVTQSSRYLVKRTGEKVFLECVQDMDHENMFWYRQDPGLGLRLIYFSYDVKMKEKGDIPEGYSVSREKKERFSLILESASTNQTSMYLCASRGQGDQPQHFGDGTRLSIL.

The V gene is TRBV2, the J gene TRBJ1-5; D ambiguous. The CDR3 is 14 residues long. Trimming removed 4 bases at V and 4 bases at J, with 11 bases between. CDR1 is SNHLY and CDR2 is FYNNEI in the germline V gene. CDR3 sequence (DNA): TGTGCCAGCAGTGGATCCACCGGAAATCAGCCCCAGCATTTT. Its translation: CASSGSTGNQPQHF.

This rearrangement joins TRBV2 to TRBJ1-2; D unresolved. V was trimmed by 3 bases and J by 4 bases, leaving 9 bases between them. Germline V lookup: CDR1 SNHLY, CDR2 FYNNEI. This CDR3 comprises 13 residues. As DNA, the CDR3 is TGTGCCAGCAGTGATGTGGGCAGCTATGGCTACACCTTC. This translates into CASSDVGSYGYTF.

V gene TRBV6-6 combines with J gene TRBJ1-5; a weak D match, TRBD1 (5 bases). The CDR3 loop spans 15 amino acids. CDR1 is MNHNY and CDR2 is SVGAGI in the germline V gene (reference sequence). Trimming left V 0 bases short and J 6 bases short, with 12 bases between. The CDR3: CASSYSGGTGQPQHF. The CDR3 DNA is TGTGCCAGCAGTTACTCGGGGGGAACCGGTCAGCCCCAGCATTTT.

This clone was observed a handful of times. This chain connects TRBV9 to TRBJ1-1, with D maybe TRBD1 (5 bases). V lost 4 bases to trimming and J lost 10 bases, with 17 bases between them. Germline V gene data show CDR1 as SGDLS and CDR2 as YYNGEE. CDR3 length equals 13 residues. The CDR3 region is CASSPASRGTAFF. The CDR3 nucleotides are TGTGCCAGCAGCCCAGCGAGCCGAGGGACAGCTTTCTTT. Together with reference TRBV9 and TRBJ1-1, the CDR3 gives the full variable domain: DSGVTQTPKHLITATGQRVTLRCSPRSGDLSVYWYQQSLDQGLQFLIQYYNGEERAKGNILERFSAQQFPDLHSELNLSSLELGDSALYFCASSPASRGTAFFGQGTRLTVV.

The chain is built from TRBV20-1 and TRBJ2-2, with D possibly being TRBD1 (6 bases). This CDR3 comprises 11 residues. From germline, CDR1 is DFQATT and CDR2 SNEGSKA (reference sequence). V was pared by 4 bases and J by 6 bases, with 6 bases between. CDR3 DNA: TGCAGTGCTAAGGGGGCCGGGGAGCTGTTTTTT. This gives the protein CSAKGAGELFF.

This clone was detected only once. V is TRBV29-1 and J is TRBJ2-5; possible D gene TRBD2, 5 bases. The ends were cut back, 3 bases at V and 0 bases at J, with 11 bases in the middle. Germline V gene lookup returns CDR1 SQVTM and CDR2 ANQGSEA. The CDR3 is 14 residues long. The CDR3 here is CSVDRNGNQETQYF. CDR3 in DNA: TGCAGCGTTGATAGAAACGGGAACCAAGAGACCCAGTACTTC.

The chain links TRBV7-2 to TRBJ2-5; 16 positions match TRBD2. The tail of the sequence fits TRBJ2-7 better, so the J call may be wrong. Germline assignment: CDR1 SGHTA and CDR2 FQGNSA. The CDR3 is made up of 16 amino acids. CDR3 sequence reads: CASSLGLAGGQNEQYF. The CDR3 region has the DNA TGTGCCAGCAGCTTGGGACTAGCGGGAGGGCAGAACGAGCAGTACTTC.

Points on this clone: With a much larger clone just one base away, this may be a read error. Other DNA sequences in this specimen translate into the identical CDR3. J is TRBJ2-3 and V is TRBV7-2, with D tentatively TRBD1 or TRBD2 (5 bases each). The CDR3 spans 13 residues. In germline, CDR1 is SGHTA, CDR2 FQGNSA. The ends were cut back, 3 bases at V and 1 base at J, with 5 bases in the middle. The CDR3 DNA is TGTGCCAGCAGCTTGGGACGCACAGATACGCAGTATTTT. Amino acid sequence: CASSLGRTDTQYF.

The chain recombines TRBV30 with TRBJ1-6; no reliable D call. From germline, CDR1 is GTSNPN and CDR2 SVGIG (reference sequence). V gave up 3 bases and J gave up 9 bases, with 12 bases separating them. The CDR3 consists of 13 residues. The CDR3 loop is CAWRGGGGSPLHF. In nucleotides, the CDR3 is TGTGCCTGGAGAGGCGGAGGAGGTTCACCCCTCCACTTT.

J is TRBJ1-5 and V is TRBV19; tentative D call: TRBD1 (5 bases). The length of the CDR3 is 17 residues. Per germline, CDR1 LNHDA and CDR2 SQIVND (reference sequence). V was shortened by 1 base and J by 0 bases, with 13 bases between the two germline ends. The chain's CDR3 is CASSIGVSGGSNQPQHF. In DNA form, the CDR3 reads TGTGCCAGTAGTATAGGGGTCTCTGGGGGTAGCAATCAGCCCCAGCATTTT.

V gene TRBV7-9 combines with J gene TRBJ2-6; D not certain. CDR3 length: 16 residues. Trimming left V 1 base short and J 4 bases short, with 11 bases between. Germline V gene sequence: CDR1 SEHNR, CDR2 FQNEAQ (reference sequence). The CDR3: CASSLVLGSGANVLTF. CDR3 bases: TGTGCCAGCAGCTTAGTTTTAGGCTCCGGGGCCAACGTCCTGACTTTC.

Ten or more counts support this clone. Other DNA sequences in the sample encode the same CDR3. The CDR3, as DNA: TGTGCCTGGAGTAATTCCAGGGTTAGGCCGAACACTGAAGCTTTCTTT. It is translated as CAWSNSRVRPNTEAFF. V gene TRBV30 combines with J gene TRBJ1-1; maybe TRBD1 (5 bases). Trimming cost V 2 bases and J 1 base, with 17 bases left between them. The germline CDR1 and CDR2 sequences are GTSNPN and SVGIG (reference sequence). This CDR3 spans 16 amino acids.

In DNA form, the CDR3 reads TGTGCCAGCGATAACTCGCGAAAGACCTATGGCTACACCTTC. Translating it yields CASDNSRKTYGYTF. This chain connects TRBV5-5 to TRBJ1-2, with no clear D. Germline V lookup: CDR1 SGHKS, CDR2 YYEKEE (reference sequence). The CDR3 is 14 amino acids. V lost 7 bases to trimming and J lost 4 bases, with 17 bases between them.